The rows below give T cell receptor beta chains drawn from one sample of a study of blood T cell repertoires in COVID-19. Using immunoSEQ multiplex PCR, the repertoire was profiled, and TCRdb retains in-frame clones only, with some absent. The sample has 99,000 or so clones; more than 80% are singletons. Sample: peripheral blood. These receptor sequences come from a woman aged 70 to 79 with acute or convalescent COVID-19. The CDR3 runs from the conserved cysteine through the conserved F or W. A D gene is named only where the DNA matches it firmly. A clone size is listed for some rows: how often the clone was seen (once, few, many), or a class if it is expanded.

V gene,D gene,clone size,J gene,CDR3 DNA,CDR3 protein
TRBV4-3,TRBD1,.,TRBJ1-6,TGCGCCAGCAGCCAAGATCGACAGGGGAGCTATAATTCACCCCTCCACTTT,CASSQDRQGSYNSPLHF
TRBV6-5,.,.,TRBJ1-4,TGTGCCAGCAGCCCGGGAGCAACTAATGAAAAACTGTTTTTT,CASSPGATNEKLFF
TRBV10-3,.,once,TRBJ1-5,TGTGCCATCGGGCGAGGGTCGGATCAGCCCCAGCATTTT,CAIGRGSDQPQHF
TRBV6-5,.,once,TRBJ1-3,TGTGCCAGCAGTTACAGCTTCCTCTCTGGAAACACCATATATTTT,CASSYSFLSGNTIYF
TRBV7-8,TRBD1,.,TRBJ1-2,TGTGCCAGCAGCTTAGGCCGGACAGGGGGGGGCTACACCTTC,CASSLGRTGGGYTF
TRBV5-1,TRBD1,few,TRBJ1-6,TGCGCCAGCAGCTTGTCCACCGGGACAGGGACCCCCCTCCACTTT,CASSLSTGTGTPLHF
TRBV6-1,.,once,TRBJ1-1,TGTGCCAGCAGTGAGACTCTGAACACTGAAGCTTTCTTT,CASSETLNTEAFF
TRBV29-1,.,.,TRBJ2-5,TGCAGCACCCCCCGGACGGGGGAGACCCAGTACTTC,CSTPRTGETQYF
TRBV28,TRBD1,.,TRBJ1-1,TGTGCCAGCAGCCTACCAGGGGGCGTACGCACTGAAGCTTTCTTT,CASSLPGGVRTEAFF
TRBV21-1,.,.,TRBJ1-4,TGTGCCAGCAGCTTTGAGGCACCGGAAAAACTGTTTTTT,CASSFEAPEKLFF
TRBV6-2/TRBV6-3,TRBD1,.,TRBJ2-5,TGTGCCAGCAGTTACGAACAGGGGGGCCTCAAAGAGACCCAGTACTTC,CASSYEQGGLKETQYF
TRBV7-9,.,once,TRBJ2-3,TGTGCCAGCAGCTATGAACTGATCACAGCTAGCACAGATACGCAGTATTTT,CASSYELITASTDTQYF
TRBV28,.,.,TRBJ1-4,TGTGCCAGCAAGGAGGGTCATAATGAAAAACTGTTTTTT,CASKEGHNEKLFF
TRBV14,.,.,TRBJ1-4,TGTGCCAGCAGCCAAGAACGGGTGGCAACTAATGAAAAACTGTTTTTT,CASSQERVATNEKLFF
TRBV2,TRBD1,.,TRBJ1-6,TGTGCCAGCGGGCGCGGGACAGATAATTCACCCCTCCACTTT,CASGRGTDNSPLHF
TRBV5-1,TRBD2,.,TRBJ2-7,TGCGCCAGCAGCCTGGTCGGGACTAAAGACTACGAGCAGTACTTC,CASSLVGTKDYEQYF
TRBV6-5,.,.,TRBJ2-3,TGTGCCAGCAGTTACAGTCAGGCAGAAGACACGCAGTATTTT,CASSYSQAEDTQYF
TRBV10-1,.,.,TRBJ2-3,TGCGCCAGCAGTGAGAGCGGGCTAGCCGTCGATACGCAGTATTTT,CASSESGLAVDTQYF
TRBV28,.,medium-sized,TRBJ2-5,TGTGCCAGCACGTTAGGGGGAGAGACCCAGTACTTC,CASTLGGETQYF
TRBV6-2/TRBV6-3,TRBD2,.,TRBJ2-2,TGTGCCAGCAGTTACGGACTAGCGGGAGTGGCGGCCGGGGAGCTGTTTTTT,CASSYGLAGVAAGELFF
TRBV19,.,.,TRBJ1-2,TGTGCCAGTTGCACAGGGAGATGGGACTATGGCTACACCTTC,CASCTGRWDYGYTF
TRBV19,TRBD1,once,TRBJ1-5,TGTGCCAGTAGTCCCAGGGGGCATTTGAGTCAGCCCCAGCATTTT,CASSPRGHLSQPQHF
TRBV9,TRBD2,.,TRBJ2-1,TGTGCCAGCAGCTGGGGGGGTTCCTACAATGAGCAGTTCTTC,CASSWGGSYNEQFF
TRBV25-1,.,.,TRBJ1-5,TGTGCCAGCAGTGATTTGGCAGGAAAGCAGCCCCAGCATTTT,CASSDLAGKQPQHF
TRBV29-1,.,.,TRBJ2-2,TGCAGCGTGGGGGCGACCGGGGAGCTGTTTTTT,CSVGATGELFF
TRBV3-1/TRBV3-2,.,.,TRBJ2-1,TGTGCCAGCAGCCAAGTGGAGGACCACTACAATGAGCAGTTCTTC,CASSQVEDHYNEQFF
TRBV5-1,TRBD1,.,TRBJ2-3,TGCGCCAGCAGCGGACAGGGAATATTCACAGATACGCAGTATTTT,CASSGQGIFTDTQYF
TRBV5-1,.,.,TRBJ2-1,TGCGCCAGCAGCAAGGACTACTCCTACAATGAGCAGTTCTTC,CASSKDYSYNEQFF
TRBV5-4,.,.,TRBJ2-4,TGTGCCAGCAGCTTGGAGGGAGGTTCGTGGGGTTTGGAAAACATTCAGTACTTC,CASSLEGGSWGLENIQYF
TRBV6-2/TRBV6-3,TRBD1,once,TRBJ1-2,TGTGCCAGCAGTTATCGGAGGGGACAGGGCACGAGTGGCTACACCTTC,CASSYRRGQGTSGYTF
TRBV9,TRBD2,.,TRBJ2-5,TGTGCCAGCAGCCCCTTGGGACTAGCGGCCCAAGAGACCCAGTACTTC,CASSPLGLAAQETQYF
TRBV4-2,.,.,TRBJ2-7,TGTGCCAGCAGCCAAGATGTTGCGGGACCGAATTGGGAGCAGTACTTC,CASSQDVAGPNWEQYF